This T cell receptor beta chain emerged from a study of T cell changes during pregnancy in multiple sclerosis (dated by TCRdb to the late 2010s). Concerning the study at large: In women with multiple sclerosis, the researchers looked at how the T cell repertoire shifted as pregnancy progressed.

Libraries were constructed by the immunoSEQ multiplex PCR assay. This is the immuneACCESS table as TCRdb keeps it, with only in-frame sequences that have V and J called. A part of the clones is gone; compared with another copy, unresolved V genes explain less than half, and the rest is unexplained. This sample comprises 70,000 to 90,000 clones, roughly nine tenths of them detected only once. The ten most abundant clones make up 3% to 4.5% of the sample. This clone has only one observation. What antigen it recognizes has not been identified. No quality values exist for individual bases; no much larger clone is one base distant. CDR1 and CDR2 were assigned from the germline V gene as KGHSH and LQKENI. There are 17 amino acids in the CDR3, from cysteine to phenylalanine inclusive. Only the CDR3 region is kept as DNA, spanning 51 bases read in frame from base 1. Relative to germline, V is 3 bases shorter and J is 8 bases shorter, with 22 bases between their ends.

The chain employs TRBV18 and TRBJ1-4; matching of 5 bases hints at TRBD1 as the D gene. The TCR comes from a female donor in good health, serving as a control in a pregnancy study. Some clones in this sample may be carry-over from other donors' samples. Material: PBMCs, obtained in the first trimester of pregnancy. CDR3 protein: CASSPPRRDGEIEKLFF. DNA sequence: TGTGCCAGCTCACCGCCACGGAGGGACGGGGAAATAGAAAAACTGTTTTTT.